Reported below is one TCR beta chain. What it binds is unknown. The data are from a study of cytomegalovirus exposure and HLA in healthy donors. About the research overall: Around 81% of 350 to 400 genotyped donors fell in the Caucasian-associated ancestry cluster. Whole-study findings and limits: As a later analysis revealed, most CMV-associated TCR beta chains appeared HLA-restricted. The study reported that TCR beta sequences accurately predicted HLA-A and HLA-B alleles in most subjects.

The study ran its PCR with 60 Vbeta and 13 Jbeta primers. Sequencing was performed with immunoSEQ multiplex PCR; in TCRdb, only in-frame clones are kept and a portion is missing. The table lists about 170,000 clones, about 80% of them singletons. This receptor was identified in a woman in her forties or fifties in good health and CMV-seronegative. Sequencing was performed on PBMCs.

CDR3 DNA sequence: TGCGCCAGCAGCCAATCAGGGGCCGGGGAAAAACTGTTTTTT. It encodes CASSQSGAGEKLFF. The chain employs TRBV4-3 and TRBJ1-4, with a weak D call TRBD1 (6 bases). There are 14 residues in the CDR3. V dropped 2 bases and J dropped 8 bases, with 12 bases sitting between them. CDR1 and CDR2 from the germline V gene are LGHNA and YSLEER.